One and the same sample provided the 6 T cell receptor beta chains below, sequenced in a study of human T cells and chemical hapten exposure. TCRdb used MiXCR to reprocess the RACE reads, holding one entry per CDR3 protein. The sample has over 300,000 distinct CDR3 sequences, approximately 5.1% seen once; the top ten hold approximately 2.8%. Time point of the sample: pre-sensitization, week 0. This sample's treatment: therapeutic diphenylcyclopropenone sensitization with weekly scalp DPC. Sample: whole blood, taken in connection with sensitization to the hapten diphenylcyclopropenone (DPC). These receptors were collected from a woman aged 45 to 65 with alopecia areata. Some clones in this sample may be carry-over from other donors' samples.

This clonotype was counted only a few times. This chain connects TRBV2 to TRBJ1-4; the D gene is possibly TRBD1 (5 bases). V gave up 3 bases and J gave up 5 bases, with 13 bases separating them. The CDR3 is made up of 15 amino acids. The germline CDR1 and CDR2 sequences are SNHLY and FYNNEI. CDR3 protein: CASSDGAGRNEKLFF. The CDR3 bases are TGTGCCAGCAGTGACGGGGCAGGGCGGAATGAAAAACTGTTTTTT.

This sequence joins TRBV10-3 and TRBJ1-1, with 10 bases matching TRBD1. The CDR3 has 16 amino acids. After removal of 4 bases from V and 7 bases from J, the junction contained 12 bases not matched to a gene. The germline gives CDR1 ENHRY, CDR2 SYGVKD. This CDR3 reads CAISAPGQGENIEAFF. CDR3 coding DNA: TGTGCCATCAGTGCCCCCGGACAGGGGGAGAATATTGAAGCTTTCTTT.

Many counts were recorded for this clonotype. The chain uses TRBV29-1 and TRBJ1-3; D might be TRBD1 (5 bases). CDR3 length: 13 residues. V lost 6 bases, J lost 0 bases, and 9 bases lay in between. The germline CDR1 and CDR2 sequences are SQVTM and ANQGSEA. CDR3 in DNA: TGCAGCGTATCCAGGGCCTCTGGAAACACCATATATTTT. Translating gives CSVSRASGNTIYF.

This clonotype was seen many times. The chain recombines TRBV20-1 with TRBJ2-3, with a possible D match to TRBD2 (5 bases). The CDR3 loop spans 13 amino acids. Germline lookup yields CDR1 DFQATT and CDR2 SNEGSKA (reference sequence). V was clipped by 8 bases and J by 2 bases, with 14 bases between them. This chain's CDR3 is CSLDLRATDTQYF. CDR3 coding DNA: TGCAGTTTAGATTTGCGGGCCACAGATACGCAGTATTTT.

The CDR3 sequence: CASSQPGTVSTDTQYF. The CDR3 bases are TGTGCCAGCAGCCAACCCGGGACAGTTAGCACAGATACGCAGTATTTT. This chain joins TRBV16 and TRBJ2-3; 7 bases map to TRBD1. The CDR3 covers 16 residues. The germline gives CDR1 KGHSY, CDR2 FQNENV. Germline trimming cut 2 bases from V and 0 bases from J; bases unmatched to any gene: 5. Combining the CDR3 with reference TRBV16 and TRBJ2-3 gives the whole variable domain GEEVAQTPKHLVRGEGQKAKLYCAPIKGHSYVFWYQQVLKNEFKFLISFQNENVFDETGMPKERFSAKCLPNSPCSLEIQATKLEDSAVYFCASSQPGTVSTDTQYFGPGTRLTVL.

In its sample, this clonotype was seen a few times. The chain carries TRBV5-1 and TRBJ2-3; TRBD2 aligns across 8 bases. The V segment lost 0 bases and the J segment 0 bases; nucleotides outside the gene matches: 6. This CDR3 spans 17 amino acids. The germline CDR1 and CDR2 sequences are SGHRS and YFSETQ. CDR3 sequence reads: CASSLEVASGSTDTQYF. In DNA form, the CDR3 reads TGCGCCAGCAGCTTGGAGGTGGCTAGCGGGAGCACAGATACGCAGTATTTT.